These 29 T cell receptor beta chains originate from one sample sequenced in a study of CXCR3-negative and CXCR3-positive naive CD8 T cells (dated by TCRdb to the late 2010s). These reads were obtained on a NextSeq 550. The Human TCR Profiling Kit (MiLaboratory) was used to make UMI-labeled 5' RACE TRB cDNA libraries. TCRdb reprocessed the reads, so every CDR3 protein sequence counts as one entry and DNA is not shown. This sample's table lists approximately 56,000 distinct CDR3 sequences. The biggest ten clones account for 1.5% of the sample. The sequenced sample was naive CXCR3- CD8+ T cells from blood. The cell subset or site label, as the study defines it: CD45RO-CCR7+CD27+CD95- naive CD8+ T cells lacking CXCR3 (TNR3-). The receptors derive from a human donor in good health. Some clones in this sample may be carry-over from other donors' samples.

The genes are TRBV12-3 or TRBV12-4 and TRBJ2-5; no DNA is available, so the TRBD2 call from TCRdb remains unchecked. CDR3 length: 14 residues. CDR3 loop: CASSSETSRETQYF.

CDR3 loop: CASSQDFRLAGRDTQYF. This chain links TRBV14 with TRBJ2-3; as DNA is missing, the TRBD2 call by TCRdb cannot be tested. The CDR3 contains 17 residues. Germline V CDR1 and CDR2: SGHDN, FVKESK.

The chain links TRBV18 to TRBJ2-1. This CDR3 comprises 16 residues. Per the germline V gene, CDR1 is KGHSH and CDR2 is LQKENI. CDR3: CASSHSETSSYNEQFF.

The chain uses TRBV27 and TRBJ2-2. This CDR3 has 12 residues. Germline V gene lookup returns CDR1 MNHEY and CDR2 SMNVEV (reference sequence). The CDR3 sequence: CASSIRGGELFF.

The chain recombines TRBV20-1 with TRBJ2-1; without DNA, the TCRdb call of TRBD1 cannot be checked. CDR3 length: 18 residues. From germline, CDR1 is DFQATT and CDR2 SNEGSKA (reference sequence). CDR3 sequence reads: CSARDFLYGRGPDNEQFF.

The V call is TRBV19, the J call TRBJ2-7; TCRdb indicates TRBD1, and absent DNA this call remains unverified. The CDR3 covers 14 residues. Germline CDR1 is LNHDA and CDR2 is SQIVND (reference sequence). This CDR3 is CATTPGTGSYEQYF.

The chain combines TRBV29-1 with TRBJ1-2; without DNA, the TCRdb call of TRBD1 cannot be checked. This CDR3 has 11 residues. Germline V gene sequence: CDR1 SQVTM, CDR2 ANQGSEA. The CDR3 protein is CSVGQDDGYTF.

This chain connects TRBV4-1 to TRBJ1-1. Germline V gene lookup returns CDR1 MGHRA and CDR2 YSYEKL. The CDR3 extends over 12 amino acids. The CDR3 is CASSHAKGEAFF.

V and J are TRBV28 and TRBJ2-2; TCRdb outputs TRBD1, but without DNA this stays unchecked. Germline values: CDR1 MDHEN, CDR2 SYDVKM. This CDR3 is built from 14 residues. The CDR3 region is CASSFPSNTGELFF.

J is TRBJ2-7 and V is TRBV14; TCRdb lists TRBD1, though no DNA is available to test this call. Germline CDR1 SGHDN, CDR2 FVKESK. The length of the CDR3 is 16 residues. CDR3 residues: CASSQAEYRGTYEQYF.

The CDR3 region is CAISESILDRGVAFF. The chain couples TRBV10-3 to TRBJ1-1; as DNA is missing, the TRBD1 call by TCRdb cannot be tested. Germline V gene lookup returns CDR1 ENHRY and CDR2 SYGVKD. This CDR3 has 15 amino acids.

V gene TRBV28 combines with J gene TRBJ1-2; TCRdb names TRBD1, which stays unverified in the absence of DNA. This CDR3 contains 14 residues. Germline V gives CDR1 MDHEN, CDR2 SYDVKM. The CDR3 reads CASSLIGNNYGYTF.

This chain uses TRBV28 with TRBJ2-2. The CDR3 totals 15 residues. From germline, CDR1 is MDHEN and CDR2 SYDVKM. The CDR3 here is CASSPDSSGSGELFF. The variable domain in full, with the rest retrieved from reference TRBV28 and TRBJ2-2, is DVKVTQSSRYLVKRTGEKVFLECVQDMDHENMFWYRQDPGLGLRLIYFSYDVKMKEKGDIPEGYSVSREKKERFSLILESASTNQTSMYLCASSPDSSGSGELFFGEGSRLTVL.

The chain joins TRBV5-1 to TRBJ1-2. Per the germline V gene, CDR1 is SGHRS and CDR2 is YFSETQ. The CDR3 contains 15 residues. CDR3 loop: CASSLDFGSVYDYTF.

The chain employs TRBV13 and TRBJ2-1; with no DNA, the TCRdb D assignment of TRBD1 cannot be verified. This CDR3 spans 12 amino acids. Per germline, CDR1 PRHDT and CDR2 FYEKMQ (reference sequence). This CDR3 reads CASSSGGTEQFF.

By frequency, this clonotype is medium-sized. The rearrangement links TRBV7-9 to TRBJ2-4; TCRdb reports TRBD1, a call that lacks DNA to check it against. The CDR3 is 14 residues long. CDR1 is SEHNR, CDR2 FQNEAQ, per germline (reference sequence). CDR3 amino acids: CASSPPGAKNIQYF.

This chain links TRBV12-3 or TRBV12-4 with TRBJ2-5; absent DNA, TCRdb's TRBD2 call cannot be checked. The CDR3 contains 15 residues. CDR3 sequence reads: CASSTVRDGGETQYF.

The rearrangement links TRBV5-1 to TRBJ1-4; TCRdb indicates TRBD1, and absent DNA this call remains unverified. This CDR3 contains 16 residues. Germline V gene data show CDR1 as SGHRS and CDR2 as YFSETQ. CDR3 loop: CASSLEGWAAGEKLFF.

The chain employs TRBV3-1 and TRBJ2-1. CDR1 LGHDT and CDR2 YNNKEL come from the germline V gene (reference sequence). This CDR3 has 12 amino acids. CDR3 region: CASSEEGNEQFF.

The chain employs TRBV4-2 and TRBJ2-1; TCRdb picks TRBD2, but there is no DNA to check that call. The CDR3 consists of 20 residues. Germline CDR1 LGHNA, CDR2 YNFKEQ. The CDR3 sequence is CASSQQDVAGFVFSYNEQFF.

The rearrangement uses TRBV15 and TRBJ1-1; there is no DNA to check the TCRdb D call of TRBD1. Germline-derived CDR1 and CDR2 are LNHNV and YYDKDF (reference sequence). CDR3 size: 12 residues. The CDR3 region is CATRQGNTEAFF. Based on the CDR3 plus reference TRBV15 and TRBJ1-1, the full variable domain is DAMVIQNPRYQVTQFGKPVTLSCSQTLNHNVMYWYQQKSSQAPKLLFHYYDKDFNNEADTPDNFQSRRPNTSFCFLDIRSPGLGDTAMYLCATRQGNTEAFFGQGTRLTVV.

The gene calls are TRBV20-1 and TRBJ2-4; the D call from TCRdb, TRBD1, cannot be confirmed without DNA. CDR1 and CDR2 from the germline V gene are DFQATT and SNEGSKA (reference sequence). This CDR3 is built from 17 residues. The CDR3 loop is CSARDQWGPLAKNIQYF.

The genes are TRBV5-4 and TRBJ2-7; TCRdb reports TRBD2, a call that lacks DNA to check it against. This CDR3 is 15 amino acids long. Germline V gene lookup returns CDR1 SGHNT and CDR2 YYREEE (reference sequence). The CDR3 loop reads CASSLEEGPGDEQYF.

Here the CDR3 reads CASSHRDRGIGGSYF. The chain employs TRBV14 and TRBJ2-7; TCRdb designates TRBD1, a call that cannot be tested without DNA. Germline V gene sequence: CDR1 SGHDN, CDR2 FVKESK. CDR3 length equals 15 residues.

The V gene is TRBV11-1, the J gene TRBJ2-2; the TCRdb D gene call, TRBD2, has no DNA to confirm it. Germline values: CDR1 SGHAT, CDR2 FQDESV (reference sequence). The CDR3 sequence is 15 residues long. CDR3 residues: CASSSSGGYGGELFF. Full variable domain (missing parts from reference TRBV11-1 and TRBJ2-2): EAEVAQSPRYKITEKSQAVAFWCDPISGHATLYWYRQILGQGPELLVQFQDESVVDDSQLPKDRFSAERLKGVDSTLKIQPAELGDSAMYLCASSSSGGYGGELFFGEGSRLTVL.

The chain is built from TRBV5-1 and TRBJ2-7. Per germline, CDR1 SGHRS and CDR2 YFSETQ. The CDR3 length is 16 residues. The CDR3 loop is CASKLGPRTATYEQYF.

The gene calls are TRBV2 and TRBJ1-2. Germline CDR1 is SNHLY and CDR2 is FYNNEI. The CDR3 is made up of 13 amino acids. The CDR3 here is CASSRTINYGYTF.

The chain combines TRBV10-3 with TRBJ2-3; TCRdb outputs TRBD2, but without DNA this stays unchecked. This CDR3 spans 14 amino acids. Germline CDR1 is ENHRY and CDR2 is SYGVKD. CDR3 in amino acids: CAISVAGAEDTQYF.

The chain employs TRBV4-3 and TRBJ2-1; without DNA, the TCRdb call of TRBD1 cannot be checked. Germline V CDR1 and CDR2: LGHNA, YSLEER. The CDR3 runs to 14 residues. The CDR3 is CASSFQGEYNEQFF.